The 21 T cell receptor beta chains presented below share a single source sample, sequenced in a study of CD8 T cells in ankylosing spondylitis. Findings and caveats of the study: There was a TCR beta motif, made of several highly homologous variants, that appeared characteristic of ankylosing spondylitis blood.

TCRdb fed the 5' RACE reads into MiXCR, producing one record per CDR3 protein. The profile shows about 500,000 distinct CDR3 sequences, about 5.2% of them singletons. These TCRs' antigens remain unknown. Sequences were obtained from blood, either unsorted or a sorted T cell fraction (not recorded which). All receptors come from a male donor with ankylosing spondylitis.

This clonotype was found many times. The V gene is TRBV29-1, the J gene TRBJ2-7; 10 bases map to TRBD2. The V gene end was trimmed by 5 bases and the J gene end by 2 bases; junction bases not matched to a gene: 6. Germline V CDR1 and CDR2: SQVTM, ANQGSEA. This CDR3 is 14 amino acids long. CDR3 nucleotides: TGCAGCGTTTTCGGACTAGCGGAAACCTACGAGCAGTACTTC. It is translated as CSVFGLAETYEQYF.

At least ten counts were recorded for this clonotype. V and J are TRBV12-3 or TRBV12-4 and TRBJ1-4; TRBD1 is a possible D gene (6 bases). The CDR3 extends over 18 amino acids. V shed 2 bases and J shed 3 bases, with 19 bases lying between them. CDR3 loop: CASSLSVRGLRPNEKLFF. The CDR3 DNA reads as TGTGCCAGCAGTTTATCCGTACGGGGGCTTCGACCTAATGAAAAACTGTTTTTT.

This clonotype was counted at least ten times. This chain joins TRBV28 and TRBJ2-5, with a weak D call TRBD1 (8 bases). V lost 2 bases and J lost 4, with 14 bases in between. Per the germline V gene, CDR1 is MDHEN and CDR2 is SYDVKM. CDR3 length: 15 amino acids. CDR3 protein: CASSLRTGRAETQYF. The CDR3 region has the DNA TGTGCCAGCAGTTTAAGGACAGGGAGGGCAGAGACCCAGTACTTC.

This clonotype was found many times. V is TRBV7-2 and J is TRBJ1-3; D unclear. The V and J ends lost 6 bases and 3 bases respectively, with 12 bases between them. Germline-derived CDR1 and CDR2 are SGHTA and FQGNSA. CDR3 length equals 14 residues. The CDR3, as DNA: TGTGCCAGCAGTAAAGGTGTCCTTGGAAACACCATATATTTT. Amino acids: CASSKGVLGNTIYF. The complete variable domain, with remaining parts taken from reference TRBV7-2 and TRBJ1-3, reads GAGVSQSPSNKVTEKGKDVELRCDPISGHTALYWYRQSLGQGLEFLIYFQGNSAPDKSGLPSDRFSAERTGGSVSTLTIQRTQQEDSAVYLCASSKGVLGNTIYFGEGSWLTVV.

This clonotype came up many times. V and J are TRBV20-1 and TRBJ2-3; TRBD2 agrees at 7 bases. J lost 4 bases, V lost 1 base, and 5 bases had no gene match. Per germline, CDR1 DFQATT and CDR2 SNEGSKA (reference sequence). The CDR3 loop spans 14 amino acids. DNA of the CDR3: TGCAGTGCTAGAGTTGCGGGGGTGGCAGATACGCAGTATTTT. It codes for CSARVAGVADTQYF.

In this sample, this clonotype turned up many times. The chain uses TRBV20-1 and TRBJ1-1, with D perhaps TRBD1 (5 bases). The germline V gene encodes CDR1 DFQATT and CDR2 SNEGSKA (reference sequence). V lost 5 bases, J lost 4 bases, and 14 bases lay in between. The CDR3 length is 13 residues. The CDR3 is CSAGRGGGTEAFF. CDR3 DNA sequence: TGCAGTGCTGGCCGGGGGGGGGGCACTGAAGCTTTCTTT.

The table lists this clonotype with many counts. The J gene is TRBJ1-5, the V gene TRBV24-1, with a tentative D call TRBD1 (5 bases). The CDR3 totals 14 residues. Germline CDR1 is KGHDR and CDR2 is SFDVKD. Trimming cost V 4 bases and J 3 bases, with 9 bases left between them. For the CDR3, the DNA is TGTGCCACCAGTGAAGGGGTCTCCAATCAGCCCCAGCATTTT. Its translation is CATSEGVSNQPQHF.

This clonotype was counted ten times or more. This chain connects TRBV6-1 to TRBJ2-7; no firm D call. The ends were cut back, 4 bases at V and 4 bases at J, with 8 bases in the middle. Germline lookup yields CDR1 MNHNS and CDR2 SASEGT. The length of the CDR3 is 12 residues. The CDR3: CASSVGWYEQYF. CDR3 bases: TGTGCCAGCAGTGTTGGATGGTACGAGCAGTACTTC.

The sample holds a few counts of this clonotype. The chain has TRBV11-2 and TRBJ2-1; D is possibly TRBD2 (6 bases). The V gene lost 1 base and the J gene lost 12 bases, with 16 bases spanning the gap. The CDR3 is 14 amino acids. Germline-derived CDR1 and CDR2 are SGHAT and FQNNGV. The chain's CDR3 is CASSLGILADRQFF. The CDR3 nucleotides are TGTGCCAGCAGCTTAGGAATATTAGCGGATCGGCAGTTCTTC.

This clonotype occurred many times. This chain connects TRBV12-3 or TRBV12-4 to TRBJ2-5; no definite D call. V was clipped by 8 bases and J by 5 bases, with 18 bases between them. This CDR3 spans 14 amino acids. CDR3 sequence: CASSIRWGSETQYF. In DNA, the CDR3 is TGTGCCAGCTCGATTAGGTGGGGAAGTGAGACCCAGTACTTC.

The sample holds a few counts of this clonotype. V gene TRBV3-1 combines with J gene TRBJ1-2; D is perhaps TRBD1 (5 bases). V lost 3 bases to trimming and J lost 8 bases, with 22 bases between them. CDR3 length equals 16 residues. Germline V gene data show CDR1 as LGHDT and CDR2 as YNNKEL (reference sequence). The CDR3 spells CASSQGYGTAAVGYTF. CDR3 bases: TGTGCCAGCAGCCAGGGATACGGGACCGCCGCGGTGGGCTACACCTTC.

This clonotype was detected many times. This sequence joins TRBV4-2 and TRBJ2-7, with D perhaps TRBD1 or TRBD2 (5 bases each). V gave up 3 bases and J gave up 0 bases, with 6 bases separating them. Germline V gives CDR1 LGHNA, CDR2 YNFKEQ. CDR3 length: 13 residues. DNA for the CDR3: TGTGCCAGCAGCCAGGGGGTCTCCTACGAGCAGTACTTC. Translated: CASSQGVSYEQYF.

This clonotype was picked up many times. This chain links TRBV5-6 with TRBJ2-6; D ambiguous. Germline CDR1 SGHDT, CDR2 YYEEEE. Trimming stripped 3 bases from V and 4 bases from J, with 5 bases between. The CDR3 contains 13 residues. The CDR3 nucleotides read TGTGCCAGCAGCTCAGTAGGGGCCAACGTCCTGACTTTC. Its protein product is CASSSVGANVLTF. The whole variable domain, filled in from reference TRBV5-6 and TRBJ2-6, reads DAGVTQSPTHLIKTRGQQVTLRCSPKSGHDTVSWYQQALGQGPQFIFQYYEEEERQRGNFPDRFSGHQFPNYSSELNVNALLLGDSALYLCASSSVGANVLTFGAGSRLTVL.

About this clonotype itself: This may stem from a read error, because a much larger clone lies one nucleotide away. The conserved phenylalanine or tryptophan is not found at the CDR3 terminus, so this likely reflects a read error. The chain recombines TRBV5-1 with TRBJ2-1, with D possibly TRBD2 on 6 matching bases. Trimming removed 4 bases from V and 1 base from J, with 12 bases in between. CDR1 SGHRS and CDR2 YFSETQ come from the germline V gene. The CDR3 is 15 amino acids. The CDR3 nucleotides read TGCGCCAGCAGCGTACGGGACTCTTCCTACAATGAGCAGTTCCTC. Protein product: CASSVRDSSYNEQFL.

J is TRBJ1-1 and V is TRBV18; unclear D gene. Germline CDR1 reads KGHSH; CDR2 reads LQKENI. The CDR3 has 15 residues. Trimming took 0 bases from V and 1 from J, leaving 9 bases between them. The CDR3 loop is CASSPPRTSNTEAFF. The DNA of the CDR3 is TGTGCCAGCTCACCACCCAGAACTTCGAACACTGAAGCTTTCTTT.

This clonotype appeared many times. This chain links TRBV7-2 with TRBJ1-5; D may be TRBD1 (6 bases). Germline CDR1 and CDR2: SGHTA and FQGNSA. The length of the CDR3 is 14 residues. Trimming took 5 bases from V and 9 from J, leaving 17 bases between them. CDR3 residues: CASSPSPGAGPQHF. The CDR3 DNA sequence: TGTGCCAGCAGCCCAAGTCCAGGGGCCGGGCCCCAGCATTTT.

Ten or more counts support this clonotype. The CDR3 DNA reads TGCGCCAGCAGCTCGGGAGGTGTTACCTACAATGAGCAGTTCTTC. Translating it yields CASSSGGVTYNEQFF. The chain uses TRBV5-1 and TRBJ2-1, with 7 nucleotides matching TRBD2. Per the germline V gene, CDR1 is SGHRS and CDR2 is YFSETQ. J gave up 2 bases and V 3 bases, and 5 bases lay outside the gene matches. The CDR3 runs to 15 residues. Full variable domain (missing parts from reference TRBV5-1 and TRBJ2-1): KAGVTQTPRYLIKTRGQQVTLSCSPISGHRSVSWYQQTPGQGLQFLFEYFSETQRNKGNFPGRFSGRQFSNSRSEMNVSTLELGDSALYLCASSSGGVTYNEQFFGPGTRLTVL.

The rearrangement uses TRBV4-3 and TRBJ2-7; D perhaps matches TRBD1 (5 bases). CDR3 length equals 16 residues. Trimming stripped 1 base from V and 2 bases from J, with 15 bases between. CDR1 and CDR2 (germline): LGHNA, YSLEER. CDR3 sequence (DNA): TGCGCCAGCAGCCAAGCGGCGCAGGGCCCGACCTACGAGCAGTACTTC. Encoded protein: CASSQAAQGPTYEQYF.

This clonotype occurred many times. The chain links TRBV20-1 to TRBJ2-5; possibly TRBD1 or TRBD2 for D (6 bases each). Germline-derived CDR1 and CDR2 are DFQATT and SNEGSKA (reference sequence). Trimming shortened V by 1 base and J by 7 bases, and 16 bases separated the two germline ends. CDR3 size: 14 residues. The CDR3 protein is CSARASEGGRTQYF. Here the CDR3 DNA reads TGCAGTGCTAGAGCATCCGAGGGGGGCAGGACCCAGTACTTC.

This clonotype has ten or more counts. The gene calls are TRBV20-1 and TRBJ2-1, with D perhaps TRBD2 (6 bases). V gave up 7 bases and J gave up 4 bases, with 17 bases separating them. This CDR3 is 14 amino acids long. Germline-derived CDR1 and CDR2 are DFQATT and SNEGSKA (reference sequence). CDR3: CSVLADLEYNEQFF. CDR3 coding DNA: TGCAGTGTCTTAGCGGACTTAGAGTACAATGAGCAGTTCTTC.

The sample holds many counts of this clonotype. The V and J genes are TRBV12-3 or TRBV12-4 and TRBJ2-1; a possible D gene is TRBD2 (6 bases). The CDR3 totals 13 residues. Trimming took 6 bases from V and 7 from J, leaving 13 bases between them. The CDR3, as DNA: TGTGCCAGCAGCTCGACTAGGGCAAATGAGCAGTTCTTC. This translates into CASSSTRANEQFF.